This is a list of T cell receptor beta chains from one sample in a study of blood T cell repertoires in COVID-19. Method: immunoSEQ multiplex PCR; TCRdb's copy keeps in-frame clones and lacks some. The sample lists 27,000 or so clones, about 89% occurring once. Sequencing used peripheral blood. All receptors derive from a man aged 70 or older with active COVID-19. The CDR3 runs from the conserved cysteine through the conserved F or W. Each record gives: D gene, V gene, J gene, clone size, CDR3 DNA, CDR3 protein. A D gene is named only where the DNA matches it firmly. A clone size is listed for some rows: how often the clone was seen (once, few, many), or a class if it is expanded.

D gene: .; V gene: TRBV7-8; J gene: TRBJ2-2; clone size: few; CDR3 DNA: TGTGCCAGCAGCTTATTAGTCGGGGAGCTGTTTTTT; CDR3 protein: CASSLLVGELFF
D gene: .; V gene: TRBV2; J gene: TRBJ1-2; clone size: .; CDR3 DNA: TGTGCCAGCAGGGCACTCAGGGGACCTCTATATGGCTACACCTTC; CDR3 protein: CASRALRGPLYGYTF
D gene: TRBD2; V gene: TRBV9; J gene: TRBJ2-3; clone size: .; CDR3 DNA: TGTGCCAGCAGCGTTAGCGGGGGCACAGATACGCAGTATTTT; CDR3 protein: CASSVSGGTDTQYF
D gene: TRBD1; V gene: TRBV7-2; J gene: TRBJ2-3; clone size: .; CDR3 DNA: TGTGCCAGCAGCTTAGGCGGGACAGGTCGCACAGATACGCAGTATTTT; CDR3 protein: CASSLGGTGRTDTQYF
D gene: TRBD1; V gene: TRBV5-1; J gene: TRBJ2-1; clone size: .; CDR3 DNA: TGCGCCAGCAGCTTTGAGGACAGGGCCTACAATGAGCAGTTCTTC; CDR3 protein: CASSFEDRAYNEQFF
D gene: .; V gene: TRBV5-4; J gene: TRBJ1-1; clone size: .; CDR3 DNA: TGTGCCAGCAGCGCCGGACTCGAGAACACTGAAGCTTTCTTT; CDR3 protein: CASSAGLENTEAFF
D gene: TRBD1; V gene: TRBV7-7; J gene: TRBJ2-1; clone size: .; CDR3 DNA: TGTGCTAGCAGCTCGGACAGGGCCGGTGAGCAGTTCTTC; CDR3 protein: CASSSDRAGEQFF
D gene: TRBD1; V gene: TRBV5-4; J gene: TRBJ1-2; clone size: few; CDR3 DNA: TGTGCCAGCACCACCTTGACAGGGGATGGCTACACCTTC; CDR3 protein: CASTTLTGDGYTF
D gene: .; V gene: TRBV9; J gene: TRBJ2-3; clone size: .; CDR3 DNA: TGTGCCAGCAGCGGAACAGTTTCTAGCACAGATACGCAGTATTTT; CDR3 protein: CASSGTVSSTDTQYF
D gene: .; V gene: TRBV28; J gene: TRBJ2-7; clone size: .; CDR3 DNA: TGTGCCAGCAGCTCCTATAGGACACGACCCTACGAGCAGTACTTC; CDR3 protein: CASSSYRTRPYEQYF
D gene: TRBD1; V gene: TRBV7-2; J gene: TRBJ2-1; clone size: .; CDR3 DNA: TGTGCCAGCAGCCCCGAACAGTACAGGGGGTACAATGAGCAGTTCTTC; CDR3 protein: CASSPEQYRGYNEQFF
D gene: TRBD1; V gene: TRBV7-3; J gene: TRBJ2-2; clone size: .; CDR3 DNA: TGTGCCAGCAGCCCCGGGGACAGGGCCTCCGGGGAGCTGTTTTTT; CDR3 protein: CASSPGDRASGELFF
D gene: .; V gene: TRBV6-1; J gene: TRBJ1-3; clone size: .; CDR3 DNA: TGTGCCAGCAGTGAAGTGATGGGGCCAATCTCTGGAAACACCATATATTTT; CDR3 protein: CASSEVMGPISGNTIYF
D gene: .; V gene: TRBV5-5; J gene: TRBJ2-1; clone size: .; CDR3 DNA: TGTGCCAGCAGCCCCCTGGGCCAGGGGCCATTAAGCTCCTACAATGAGCAGTTCTTC; CDR3 protein: CASSPLGQGPLSSYNEQFF
D gene: .; V gene: TRBV5-6; J gene: TRBJ2-5; clone size: .; CDR3 DNA: TGTGCCAGCAGCTTGAAACAGGGAGTCGGGGAGACCCAGTACTTC; CDR3 protein: CASSLKQGVGETQYF
D gene: .; V gene: TRBV4-1; J gene: TRBJ2-2; clone size: .; CDR3 DNA: TGCGCCAGCAGCCCCCTATACGGGGTGCGGGTGAACACCGGGGAGCTGTTTTTT; CDR3 protein: CASSPLYGVRVNTGELFF
D gene: .; V gene: TRBV21-1; J gene: TRBJ1-2; clone size: .; CDR3 DNA: TGTGCCAGCAGCACATCTCCCCCCGGGACAGGGCCGGGAGGCTACACCTTC; CDR3 protein: CASSTSPPGTGPGGYTF
D gene: .; V gene: TRBV10-3; J gene: TRBJ1-6; clone size: few; CDR3 DNA: TGTGCCATCGGGGATCTGGGGGGAAGTTCACCCCTCCACTTT; CDR3 protein: CAIGDLGGSSPLHF
D gene: .; V gene: TRBV11-2; J gene: TRBJ1-1; clone size: .; CDR3 DNA: TGTGCCAGCAGCCAGCGACCCACTGAAGCTTTCTTT; CDR3 protein: CASSQRPTEAFF
D gene: .; V gene: TRBV5-4; J gene: TRBJ2-2; clone size: .; CDR3 DNA: TGTGCCAGCAGCTCAGGGGAGGGAGGGGAGCTGTTTTTT; CDR3 protein: CASSSGEGGELFF
D gene: TRBD1; V gene: TRBV18; J gene: TRBJ1-2; clone size: .; CDR3 DNA: TGTGCCAGCTCACCAGTGCGGACAGGGAGGCGTGACTATGGCTACACCTTC; CDR3 protein: CASSPVRTGRRDYGYTF
D gene: TRBD1; V gene: TRBV3-1/TRBV3-2; J gene: TRBJ2-7; clone size: .; CDR3 DNA: TGTGCCAGCAGCCAAGATAAAAGGACAGGGAACTACGAGCAGTACTTC; CDR3 protein: CASSQDKRTGNYEQYF
D gene: TRBD1; V gene: TRBV7-8; J gene: TRBJ1-1; clone size: .; CDR3 DNA: TGTGCCAGCAGCCCGGGACAGGGTCTGGACACTGAAGCTTTCTTT; CDR3 protein: CASSPGQGLDTEAFF
D gene: TRBD1; V gene: TRBV19; J gene: TRBJ2-7; clone size: .; CDR3 DNA: TGTGCCAGCCATGGGGACAGCTACGAGCAGTACTTC; CDR3 protein: CASHGDSYEQYF
D gene: .; V gene: TRBV25-1; J gene: TRBJ2-5; clone size: .; CDR3 DNA: TGTGCCAGCAGTGTCCCAGGGGAAGAGACCCAGTACTTC; CDR3 protein: CASSVPGEETQYF
D gene: .; V gene: TRBV19; J gene: TRBJ1-1; clone size: .; CDR3 DNA: TGTGCCAGTAGTATCTCGGGTCGGACTGAAGCTTTCTTT; CDR3 protein: CASSISGRTEAFF
D gene: TRBD2; V gene: TRBV20-1; J gene: TRBJ2-1; clone size: .; CDR3 DNA: TGCAGTGCTAGTCTGCCGGGACTAGCGGCTTACAATGAGCAGTTCTTC; CDR3 protein: CSASLPGLAAYNEQFF
D gene: TRBD1; V gene: TRBV6-2/TRBV6-3; J gene: TRBJ1-4; clone size: .; CDR3 DNA: TGTGCCAGCAGTCCCGGGACAGGTGTTAATGAAAAACTGTTTTTT; CDR3 protein: CASSPGTGVNEKLFF
D gene: .; V gene: TRBV27; J gene: TRBJ1-1; clone size: .; CDR3 DNA: TGTGCCATCTACCGACAGTACGTCACTGAAGCTTTCTTT; CDR3 protein: CAIYRQYVTEAFF
D gene: .; V gene: TRBV25-1; J gene: TRBJ2-2; clone size: .; CDR3 DNA: TGTGCCAGCAGTGAGGTGGCAACCGGGGAGCTGTTTTTT; CDR3 protein: CASSEVATGELFF
D gene: .; V gene: TRBV28; J gene: TRBJ1-4; clone size: .; CDR3 DNA: TGTGCCAGCAGAACACCAGGTTCTAATGAAAAACTGTTTTTT; CDR3 protein: CASRTPGSNEKLFF
D gene: .; V gene: TRBV5-5; J gene: TRBJ1-6; clone size: .; CDR3 DNA: TGTGCCAGCACCGATCCGACAGGAGGTAATTCACCCCTCCACTTT; CDR3 protein: CASTDPTGGNSPLHF
D gene: TRBD1; V gene: TRBV3-1/TRBV3-2; J gene: TRBJ2-5; clone size: .; CDR3 DNA: TGTGCCAGCAGCAACCCCACACAGGGGGGTGGGACCCAGTACTTC; CDR3 protein: CASSNPTQGGGTQYF
D gene: .; V gene: TRBV7-2; J gene: TRBJ2-5; clone size: .; CDR3 DNA: TGTGCCAGCAGCTTAGTGGGCAGACCTCAAGAGACCCAGTACTTC; CDR3 protein: CASSLVGRPQETQYF
D gene: .; V gene: TRBV19; J gene: TRBJ1-4; clone size: .; CDR3 DNA: TGTGCCAGTAGTATGCCCGTGGCGGGAGGAGAAAAACTGTTTTTT; CDR3 protein: CASSMPVAGGEKLFF
D gene: .; V gene: TRBV14; J gene: TRBJ2-5; clone size: .; CDR3 DNA: TGTGCCAGCAGCCAAAATCAGGGGTCCGGGGAGACCCAGTACTTC; CDR3 protein: CASSQNQGSGETQYF
D gene: .; V gene: TRBV11-2; J gene: TRBJ2-1; clone size: few; CDR3 DNA: TGTGCCAGCAGCACTCGGGGGACGTACAATGAGCAGTTCTTC; CDR3 protein: CASSTRGTYNEQFF
D gene: .; V gene: TRBV9; J gene: TRBJ1-6; clone size: .; CDR3 DNA: TGTGCCAGCAGCGTAGGACTGGGGGAGGGCTATTCACCCCTCCACTTT; CDR3 protein: CASSVGLGEGYSPLHF
D gene: TRBD1; V gene: TRBV27; J gene: TRBJ2-2; clone size: .; CDR3 DNA: TGTGCCAGCAGTCCAAACAGGGGGCTTAACACCGGGGAGCTGTTTTTT; CDR3 protein: CASSPNRGLNTGELFF
D gene: TRBD1; V gene: TRBV5-5; J gene: TRBJ1-2; clone size: few; CDR3 DNA: TGTGCCAGCAGCTTGGAAGGACAGGGGCATGGCTACACCTTC; CDR3 protein: CASSLEGQGHGYTF
D gene: TRBD1; V gene: TRBV7-8; J gene: TRBJ1-1; clone size: .; CDR3 DNA: TGTGCCAGCAGCTCCTGGGACAGGGCGGAGGCCACTGAAGCTTTCTTT; CDR3 protein: CASSSWDRAEATEAFF
D gene: .; V gene: TRBV7-2; J gene: TRBJ1-4; clone size: .; CDR3 DNA: TGTGCCAGCAGCCCCCAGGCTGAAAAACTGTTTTTT; CDR3 protein: CASSPQAEKLFF